Described below is a single TCR beta chain sequence and its context. This sample was taken from a study of blood T cell repertoires in COVID-19. Study as a whole: Sources were T cells, B-cell-depleted T cells, or PBMCs; the material itself was cDNA or gDNA.

Per germline, CDR1 SGHKS and CDR2 YYEKEE (reference sequence). Trimming removed 0 bases at V and 8 bases at J, with 12 bases between. CDR3 length: 14 residues. Study processing details: Reference gene primer amplification gave estimated nucleated cell counts. Clones were read by immunoSEQ multiplex PCR, and TCRdb kept only the in-frame ones, dropping some. The V and J calls and clone size were taken over from that table, and D and trimming were inferred from the DNA. Altogether 110,000 to 150,000 clones are present, about 80% being singletons, with the ten largest covering roughly 3.6%. The sequencing input was peripheral blood. The receptor comes from a man aged 70 or older who had recovered from COVID-19. The rearrangement joins TRBV5-5 to TRBJ2-1; weak D call: TRBD2 (5 bases). CDR3 amino acids: CASSLAWAGDEQFF. The CDR3 nucleotides read TGTGCCAGCAGCTTGGCCTGGGCGGGCGATGAGCAGTTCTTC.